The rows below give T cell receptor beta chains drawn from one sample of a study of CD8 T cells in ankylosing spondylitis. Each CDR3 protein gets one entry after TCRdb re-called the 5' RACE reads with MiXCR. The sample contains roughly 250,000 distinct CDR3 sequences, roughly 8.6% of which appear only once. The sample comprised blood, either unsorted or a sorted T cell fraction (not recorded which). The receptors shown here come from a male donor with ankylosing spondylitis or in good health (not recorded which). Both conserved end residues are part of each CDR3. The D gene is left open where the match is weak. The listing skips clone size in some rows; elsewhere it reads once, few, many or a size class.

j_call: TRBJ1-4
d_call: .
clone_size: .
v_call: TRBV4-3
cdr3_aa: CASSAEGGEKLFF
cdr3_nt: TGCGCCAGCAGCGCGGAGGGAGGGGAAAAACTGTTTTTT

j_call: TRBJ2-7
d_call: .
clone_size: many
v_call: TRBV29-1
cdr3_aa: CSVVNSAVWGYEQYF
cdr3_nt: TGCAGCGTTGTGAACAGCGCCGTTTGGGGCTACGAGCAGTACTTC

j_call: TRBJ1-1
d_call: .
clone_size: many
v_call: TRBV7-9
cdr3_aa: CASSLPGGNTEAFF
cdr3_nt: TGTGCCAGCAGCTTACCGGGGGGAAACACTGAAGCTTTCTTT

j_call: TRBJ2-1
d_call: .
clone_size: many
v_call: TRBV10-3
cdr3_aa: CAITEGRGPYNEQFF
cdr3_nt: TGTGCCATCACCGAGGGTAGGGGACCCTACAATGAGCAGTTCTTC

j_call: TRBJ1-2
d_call: TRBD1
clone_size: many
v_call: TRBV5-1
cdr3_aa: CASSLRAGTGDTNTF
cdr3_nt: TGCGCCAGCAGCTTGCGTGCGGGAACAGGGGATACAAACACCTTC

j_call: TRBJ2-5
d_call: .
clone_size: .
v_call: TRBV12-3/TRBV12-4
cdr3_aa: CASSIERGETQYF
cdr3_nt: TGTGCCAGCAGCATTGAAAGGGGCGAGACCCAGTACTTC

j_call: TRBJ1-2
d_call: .
clone_size: few
v_call: TRBV30
cdr3_aa: CAWSGGPGQNYGYTF
cdr3_nt: TGTGCCTGGAGTGGGGGCCCGGGCCAGAACTATGGCTACACCTTC

j_call: TRBJ1-1
d_call: .
clone_size: few
v_call: TRBV7-2
cdr3_aa: CASSPYLGPAFF
cdr3_nt: TGTGCCAGCAGCCCATATCTAGGGCCAGCTTTCTTT

j_call: TRBJ1-1
d_call: .
clone_size: many
v_call: TRBV20-1
cdr3_aa: CSAILGRAPRGGTEAFF
cdr3_nt: TGCAGTGCGATCCTAGGCAGGGCGCCGAGGGGGGGCACTGAAGCTTTCTTT

j_call: TRBJ2-3
d_call: .
clone_size: many
v_call: TRBV10-3
cdr3_aa: CAISESTIRTDTQYF
cdr3_nt: TGTGCCATCAGTGAGTCGACGATTCGCACAGATACGCAGTATTTT

j_call: TRBJ2-1
d_call: .
clone_size: .
v_call: TRBV19
cdr3_aa: CASSSRGHNEQFF
cdr3_nt: TGTGCCAGTAGTTCCCGGGGTCACAATGAGCAGTTCTTC

j_call: TRBJ2-1
d_call: .
clone_size: .
v_call: TRBV10-3
cdr3_aa: CAISPGRGGQFF
cdr3_nt: TGTGCCATCAGCCCCGGGCGGGGCGGGCAGTTCTTC

j_call: TRBJ2-2
d_call: .
clone_size: few
v_call: TRBV12-3/TRBV12-4
cdr3_aa: CASSFGGYSGELFF
cdr3_nt: TGTGCCAGCAGTTTCGGGGGATACAGCGGGGAGCTGTTTTTT

j_call: TRBJ2-1
d_call: .
clone_size: many
v_call: TRBV11-2
cdr3_aa: CASSLESSYNEQFF
cdr3_nt: TGTGCCAGCAGCTTAGAGAGTTCCTACAATGAGCAGTTCTTC

j_call: TRBJ2-1
d_call: TRBD2
clone_size: .
v_call: TRBV27
cdr3_aa: CASFPAGGSRGNEQFF
cdr3_nt: TGTGCCAGCTTCCCAGCGGGAGGGTCAAGGGGTAATGAGCAGTTCTTC

j_call: TRBJ1-5
d_call: TRBD1
clone_size: many
v_call: TRBV7-9
cdr3_aa: CASSNTGDQPQHF
cdr3_nt: TGTGCCAGCAGCAATACAGGGGATCAGCCCCAGCATTTT

j_call: TRBJ1-6
d_call: .
clone_size: many
v_call: TRBV12-3/TRBV12-4
cdr3_aa: CASSFTGNDNSPLHF
cdr3_nt: TGTGCCAGCAGTTTCACAGGGAACGATAATTCACCCCTCCACTTT

j_call: TRBJ1-1
d_call: .
clone_size: many
v_call: TRBV12-3/TRBV12-4
cdr3_aa: CASSYQGSNTEAFF
cdr3_nt: TGTGCCAGCAGTTATCAGGGGAGCAACACTGAAGCTTTCTTT

j_call: TRBJ2-1
d_call: .
clone_size: few
v_call: TRBV7-2
cdr3_aa: CASSLRRNKNEQFF
cdr3_nt: TGTGCCAGCAGCTTAAGGCGGAACAAAAATGAGCAGTTCTTC

j_call: TRBJ2-1
d_call: TRBD2
clone_size: .
v_call: TRBV7-8
cdr3_aa: CASSLRLAGEINEQFF
cdr3_nt: TGTGCCAGCAGCCTACGACTAGCGGGAGAAATCAATGAGCAGTTCTTC

j_call: TRBJ1-2
d_call: .
clone_size: many
v_call: TRBV30
cdr3_aa: CAWYQGRQGYTF
cdr3_nt: TGTGCCTGGTATCAAGGGCGTCAAGGCTACACCTTC